This TCR beta chain was recorded in a study of shared clonotypes between healthy human individuals. Study-wide results and caveats: On the whole, naive subsets had larger estimated richness than memory subsets had.

In the CD4+ fraction, cells were divided into CD45RA+ naive and CD45RA-negative memory subsets. Using immunoSEQ multiplex PCR, the repertoire was profiled, and TCRdb retains in-frame clones only, with some absent. The sample has approximately 1.4 million clones, around 98% seen once. V was shortened by 0 bases and J by 6 bases, with 8 bases between the two germline ends. Germline lookup yields CDR1 SEHNR and CDR2 FQNEAQ (reference sequence). The CDR3 is 13 residues long. About this clone: What it recognizes is unknown.

The sample consisted of naive CD4+ T cells sorted from blood. Subset given: CD45RA+ positively selected. The receptor was derived from a young man in good health. The V call is TRBV7-9, the J call TRBJ1-2, with a possible D match to TRBD1 (5 bases). CDR3 DNA: TGTGCCAGCAGCTTAGCGTCAGGGAATGGCTACACCTTC. It translates to CASSLASGNGYTF.